Below, 10 T cell receptor beta chains from the same sample are listed, as sequenced in a study of T cell responses to AZD1222 COVID-19 vaccine (dated by TCRdb to the early 2020s). The time point label, as the study defines it: baseline before first vaccination. Receptor amplification or capture employed the immunoSEQ multiplex PCR assay. The source is immuneACCESS, and TCRdb retained only in-frame sequences with V and J called. Part of the clones is not carried over; for the studies checked, unresolved V genes explain less than half of this, and the remainder is unexplained. Across this sample there are 90,000 to 120,000 clones, with approximately 88% seen only once. The ten most abundant clones make up under 7% of the sample. The sequences come from peripheral blood, collected on day 0 of AZD1222 vaccination. The receptors shown here come from an adult in good health.

The rearrangement links TRBV28 to TRBJ2-7, with TRBD2 as a possible D gene (6 bases). This CDR3 region has 13 residues. Trimming cost V 6 bases and J 4 bases, with 13 bases left between them. CDR1 is MDHEN, CDR2 SYDVKM, per germline. DNA of the CDR3: TGTGCCAGCAGCTCGGCCGGGGGTTACGAGCAGTACTTC. This codes for CASSSAGGYEQYF.

The rearrangement joins TRBV3-1 (or the pseudogene TRBV3-2) to TRBJ1-6; maybe TRBD1 (5 bases). Germline V gives CDR1 LGHDT, CDR2 YNNKEL (reference sequence). The length of the CDR3 is 16 residues. V lost 6 bases and J lost 7, with 19 bases in between. CDR3: CASSPRVGRVNSPLHF. The CDR3 nucleotides read TGTGCCAGCAGTCCCAGGGTGGGCAGGGTCAATTCACCCCTCCACTTT.

The table lists this clone with a count of one. V usage is TRBV6-1 and J usage is TRBJ1-1, with D maybe TRBD1 (5 bases). Trimming stripped 3 bases from V and 5 bases from J, with 13 bases between. Germline V gene lookup returns CDR1 MNHNS and CDR2 SASEGT. The CDR3 runs 14 residues. DNA for the CDR3: TGTGCCAGCAGTGACGGGGGAGTAAGAACTGAAGCTTTCTTT. This gives the protein CASSDGGVRTEAFF.

This rearrangement joins TRBV6-1 to TRBJ1-5, with unresolved D. The CDR3 has 13 residues. Trimming stripped 6 bases from V and 2 bases from J, with 8 bases between. Germline V gene lookup returns CDR1 MNHNS and CDR2 SASEGT. The CDR3 protein is CASRSLGNQPQHF. CDR3 nucleotides: TGTGCCAGCAGGTCCCTGGGCAATCAGCCCCAGCATTTT.

Here the CDR3 reads CATSLDQANEKLFF. In nucleotides, the CDR3 is TGTGCCACATCCCTGGACCAGGCTAATGAAAAACTGTTTTTT. The rearrangement uses TRBV27 and TRBJ1-4; D is unresolved. Germline V CDR1 and CDR2: MNHEY, SMNVEV (reference sequence). Trimming removed 10 bases at V and 3 bases at J, with 15 bases between. The CDR3 contains 14 residues.

The genes are TRBV3-1 (or the pseudogene TRBV3-2) and TRBJ2-5; 13 bases fit TRBD2. V dropped 3 bases and J dropped 5; count of bases not matched to a gene: 3. Per germline, CDR1 LGHDT and CDR2 YNNKEL (reference sequence). The CDR3 runs 15 residues. CDR3 sequence reads: CASSQGLAGLETQYF. The CDR3 DNA is TGTGCCAGCAGCCAGGGACTAGCGGGACTGGAGACCCAGTACTTC.

The chain has TRBV24-1 and TRBJ2-3; 12 positions match TRBD2. CDR1 is KGHDR and CDR2 is SFDVKD in the germline V gene. V trimming: 2 bases; J trimming: 4 bases; junction bases outside the gene matches: 3. The CDR3 covers 16 residues. The DNA for the CDR3 is TGTGCCACCAGTGATTGGACTAGCGGGAAGGCAGATACGCAGTATTTT. Its protein is CATSDWTSGKADTQYF.

The genes are TRBV11-1 and TRBJ2-1; D call uncertain. The CDR3 loop spans 12 amino acids. Germline values: CDR1 SGHAT, CDR2 FQDESV (reference sequence). Between the trimmed V and J ends, which lost 2 bases and 6 bases, there was a span of 5 bases. The CDR3 bases are TGTGCCAGCAGCTTATCCGGCAATGAGCAGTTCTTC. This gives the protein CASSLSGNEQFF.

CDR3 residues: CASSLTRIGNTIYF. The CDR3 nucleotides read TGTGCCAGCAGTTTAACCAGAATTGGAAACACCATATATTTT. The chain is built from TRBV28 and TRBJ1-3, with no clear D. The germline CDR1 and CDR2 sequences are MDHEN and SYDVKM. Trimming cost V 2 bases and J 3 bases, with 8 bases left between them. The CDR3 is made up of 14 amino acids.

This clone has more than one count but fewer than ten. This chain connects TRBV10-3 to TRBJ1-1; 12 bases agree with TRBD1. Germline CDR1 and CDR2: ENHRY and SYGVKD. V shed 4 bases, J shed 1 base, and the junction held 13 bases outside the gene matches. The CDR3 runs 19 residues. The CDR3 here is CAISGLSGTGGPGNTEAFF. CDR3 DNA sequence: TGTGCCATCAGTGGTCTTTCCGGGACAGGGGGCCCCGGGAACACTGAAGCTTTCTTT.